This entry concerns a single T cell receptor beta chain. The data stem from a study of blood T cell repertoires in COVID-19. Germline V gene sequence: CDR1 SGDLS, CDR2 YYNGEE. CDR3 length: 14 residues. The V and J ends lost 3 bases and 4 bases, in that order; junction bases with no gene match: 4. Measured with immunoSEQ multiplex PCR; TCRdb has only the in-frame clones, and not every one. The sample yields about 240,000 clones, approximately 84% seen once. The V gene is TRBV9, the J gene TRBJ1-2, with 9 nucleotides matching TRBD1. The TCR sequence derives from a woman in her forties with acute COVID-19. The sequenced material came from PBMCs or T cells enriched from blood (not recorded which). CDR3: CASSGDRGVYGYTF. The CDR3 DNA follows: TGTGCCAGCAGCGGCGACAGGGGGGTCTATGGCTACACCTTC.